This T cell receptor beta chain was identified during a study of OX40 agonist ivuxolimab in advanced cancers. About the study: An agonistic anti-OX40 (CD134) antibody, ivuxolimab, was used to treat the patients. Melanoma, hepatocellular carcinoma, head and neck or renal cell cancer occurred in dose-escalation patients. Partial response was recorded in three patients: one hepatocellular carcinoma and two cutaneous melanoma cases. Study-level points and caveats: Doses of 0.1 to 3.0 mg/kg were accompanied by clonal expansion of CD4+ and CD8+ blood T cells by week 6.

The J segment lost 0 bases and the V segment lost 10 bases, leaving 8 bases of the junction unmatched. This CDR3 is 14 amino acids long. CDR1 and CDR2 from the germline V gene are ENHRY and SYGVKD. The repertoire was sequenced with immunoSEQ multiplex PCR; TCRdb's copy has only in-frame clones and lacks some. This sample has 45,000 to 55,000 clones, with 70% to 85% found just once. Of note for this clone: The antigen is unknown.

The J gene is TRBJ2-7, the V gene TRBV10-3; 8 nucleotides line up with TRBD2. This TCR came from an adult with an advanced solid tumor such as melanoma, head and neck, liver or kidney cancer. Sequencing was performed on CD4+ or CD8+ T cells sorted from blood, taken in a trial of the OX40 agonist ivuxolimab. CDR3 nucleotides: TGTGCCACCCGGGAGGGGGAAAGCTCCTACGAGCAGTACTTC. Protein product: CATREGESSYEQYF.